The T cell receptor (beta chain) under discussion was sequenced for a study of T cells in tumors after PD-1 blockade. At the level of the study: During anti-PD-1 treatment, some patients continued daily vismodegib 150 mg. Mean per blood sample: about 100,000 templates (about 24,000-257,772), approximately 37,000 unique clonotypes. General study findings and limits: Roughly 40% of tumor TCR clonotypes were also found in blood.

The CDR3 runs 15 residues. J gave up 4 bases and V 7 bases, and 12 bases lay outside the gene matches. Germline V gene data show CDR1 as MNHEY and CDR2 as SVGAGI. The protocol was immunoSEQ multiplex PCR, while the TCRdb copy is restricted to in-frame clones and leaves out a portion. The sample has around 45,000 clones; approximately 79% are singletons. Details on this clone: Its specificity is not known.

The V call is TRBV6-5, the J call TRBJ2-5, with 7 bases identical to TRBD1. This TCR was recovered from a human donor with basal cell carcinoma. The sample in question was PBMCs, obtained before anti-PD-1 treatment. The CDR3 DNA sequence: TGTGCCAGCACAACCCGGGACAGCGCTCCAGAGACCCAGTACTTC. Translation: CASTTRDSAPETQYF.